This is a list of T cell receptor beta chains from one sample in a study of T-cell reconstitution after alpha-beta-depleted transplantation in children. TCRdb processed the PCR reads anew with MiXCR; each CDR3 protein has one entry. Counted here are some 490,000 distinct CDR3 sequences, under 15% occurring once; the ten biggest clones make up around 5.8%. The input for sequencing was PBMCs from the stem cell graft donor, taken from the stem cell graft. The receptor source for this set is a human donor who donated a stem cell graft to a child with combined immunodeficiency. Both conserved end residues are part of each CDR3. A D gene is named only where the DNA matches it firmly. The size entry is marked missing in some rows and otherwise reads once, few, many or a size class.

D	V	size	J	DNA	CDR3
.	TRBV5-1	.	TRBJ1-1	TGCGCCAGCAGCTTGGTGGTCGGGGACTACATGAACACTGAAGCTTTCTTT	CASSLVVGDYMNTEAFF
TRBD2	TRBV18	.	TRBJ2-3	TGTGCCAGCTCCCGCGGACTAGAAGCAGATACGCAGTATTTT	CASSRGLEADTQYF
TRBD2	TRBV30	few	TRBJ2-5	TGTGCCTGGAGTGTAAGCGGGAGTGGGGAGACCCAGTACTTC	CAWSVSGSGETQYF
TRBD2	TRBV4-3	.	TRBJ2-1	TGCGCCAGCAGCCAACACACTCCCGGGAGGGAAAATGAGCAGTTCTTC	CASSQHTPGRENEQFF
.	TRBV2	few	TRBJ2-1	TGTGCCAGCGCTGCCCGGTGGGGAGTGGACAATGAGCAGTTCTTC	CASAARWGVDNEQFF
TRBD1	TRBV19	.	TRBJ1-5	TGTGCCAGTAGCGGGACAGGGGGCGATCAGCCCCAGCATTTT	CASSGTGGDQPQHF
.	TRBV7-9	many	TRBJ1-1	TGTGCCAGCAGCCCCCATCCCCAGGGCTTTAACACTGAAGCTTTCTTT	CASSPHPQGFNTEAFF
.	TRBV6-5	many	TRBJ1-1	TGTGCCAGCAGTTACGGGGGGGGACGGCTACTTGGCACTGAAGCTTTCTTT	CASSYGGGRLLGTEAFF
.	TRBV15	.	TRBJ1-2	TGTGCCACCAGCAGAGATCGGGCAGGAGGCTATGGCTACACCTTC	CATSRDRAGGYGYTF
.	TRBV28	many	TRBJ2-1	TGTGCCAGCAGTAAATGGGACTTAAATGAGCAGTTCTTC	CASSKWDLNEQFF
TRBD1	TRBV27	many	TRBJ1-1	TGTGCCAGCAGCATTGGACAGGCGTACACTGAAGCTTTCTTT	CASSIGQAYTEAFF
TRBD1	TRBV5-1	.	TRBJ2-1	TGCGCCAGCAGCCGGGGACAGGCTAGTGAGCAGTTCTTC	CASSRGQASEQFF
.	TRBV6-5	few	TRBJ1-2	TGTGCCAGCAGTTACCCGGACCTTTCCAGCTATGGCTACACCTTC	CASSYPDLSSYGYTF
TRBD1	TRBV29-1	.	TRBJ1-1	TGCAGCGTTTTAGGACAGGGGGGAATGAACACTGAAGCTTTCTTT	CSVLGQGGMNTEAFF
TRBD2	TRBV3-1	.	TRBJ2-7	TGTGCCAGCAGCCCAATAGAGCGGGGGAGGACCTACGAGCAGTACTTC	CASSPIERGRTYEQYF
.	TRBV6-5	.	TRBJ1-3	TGTGCCAGCAGTTACTCGAAAGGGGATTATGGAAACACCATATATTTT	CASSYSKGDYGNTIYF
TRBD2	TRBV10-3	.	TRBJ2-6	TGTGCCATCAGTGGCGGGGGCTCTGGGGCCAACGTCCTGACTTTC	CAISGGGSGANVLTF
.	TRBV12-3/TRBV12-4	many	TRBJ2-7	TGTGCCAGCAGTCGACAGGAAGCCTACGAGCAGTACTTC	CASSRQEAYEQYF
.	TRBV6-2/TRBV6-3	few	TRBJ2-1	TGTGCCAGCAGTTACACTAGCCGTCCCTACAATGAGCAGTTCTTC	CASSYTSRPYNEQFF
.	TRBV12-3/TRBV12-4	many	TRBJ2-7	TGTGCCAGCAGCCTTTATCTGGGGGTCGAGCAGTACTTC	CASSLYLGVEQYF
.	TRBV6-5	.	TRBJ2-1	TGTGCCAGCAGCTTAACAGAGCCCAATGAGCAGTTCTTC	CASSLTEPNEQFF
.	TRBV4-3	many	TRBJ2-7	TGCGCCAGCAGCCACCACGGGACACCCCGTCAGGGCGAGCAGTACTTC	CASSHHGTPRQGEQYF